This paragraph reports one T cell receptor (beta chain). The data were produced by immunoSEQ multiplex PCR, yet TCRdb's version contains in-frame clones alone and is incomplete. The sample contains approximately 450,000 clones, around 91% of which appear only once. The data belong to a study of blood T cell repertoires in COVID-19. The overall study: COVID-19 samples from acute and convalescent phases originated in the United States, Italy and Spain. In each case, the material was cDNA or gDNA derived from T cells, B-cell-depleted T cells, or PBMCs.

Sequenced: PBMCs or T cells enriched from blood (not recorded which). The receptor comes from a man aged 25-45 years who had recovered from COVID-19.

In DNA form, the CDR3 reads TGTGCCAGCAGCTCGGGATGGGGACTAGCGGGAGTCGGTGCGCAGTATTTT. It translates to CASSSGWGLAGVGAQYF. The chain combines TRBV7-9 with TRBJ2-3, with 14 bases identical to TRBD2. CDR3 length equals 17 residues. The germline gives CDR1 SEHNR, CDR2 FQNEAQ (reference sequence). Trimming at V came to 4 bases and at J to 10 bases, leaving 13 bases not matched to a gene.